This paragraph reports one T cell receptor (beta chain). No glioblastoma patient carried an isocitrate dehydrogenase mutation. The PCR used 60 V beta and 13 J beta primers. The data were produced by immunoSEQ multiplex PCR, yet TCRdb's version contains in-frame clones alone and is incomplete. In the table there are roughly 96,000 clones, 75% to 85% of which are singletons. This CDR3 spans 14 amino acids. Germline loops: CDR1 LNHDA, CDR2 SQIVND (reference sequence). V was cut by 5 bases and J by 0 bases, with 10 bases left in between. The sample comes from a study of glioma-infiltrating T cells after dendritic cell vaccination. Study overall: Monocyte-derived dendritic cells, cultured approximately 7 days with IL-4 and GM-CSF, were pulsed with autologous tumor lysate.

This sequence was found in a human donor with glioblastoma. Sequenced material: blood, taken before dendritic cell vaccination. V and J are TRBV19 and TRBJ1-1; D is ambiguous. The chain's CDR3 is CASSLPGVNTEAFF. CDR3 nucleotide sequence: TGTGCCAGTAGTCTTCCCGGGGTGAACACTGAAGCTTTCTTT.